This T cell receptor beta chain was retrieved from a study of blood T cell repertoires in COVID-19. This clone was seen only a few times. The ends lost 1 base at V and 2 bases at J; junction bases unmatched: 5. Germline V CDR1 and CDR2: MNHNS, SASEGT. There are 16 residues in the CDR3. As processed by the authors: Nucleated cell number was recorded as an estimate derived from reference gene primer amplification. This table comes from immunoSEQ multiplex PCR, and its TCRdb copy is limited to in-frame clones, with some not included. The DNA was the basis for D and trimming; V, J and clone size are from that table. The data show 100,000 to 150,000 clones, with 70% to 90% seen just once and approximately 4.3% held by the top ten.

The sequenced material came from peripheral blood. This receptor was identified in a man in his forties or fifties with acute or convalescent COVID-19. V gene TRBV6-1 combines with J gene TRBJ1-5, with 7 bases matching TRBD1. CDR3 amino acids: CASSEVIGQGNQPQHF. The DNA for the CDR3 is TGTGCCAGCAGTGAAGTTATTGGACAGGGCAATCAGCCCCAGCATTTT.